This T cell receptor beta chain appears in the sequencing data of a study of spatial heterogeneity in lung cancer. Study-wide findings and caveats: Counts of expanded alpha and beta TCRs within tumors tracked the tumor nonsynonymous mutation count. When ubiquitous and regional expanded TCRs were counted, their numbers tracked ubiquitous and regional nonsynonymous mutations, respectively.

Described time point: sample taken at primary tumor resection. This clonotype was counted many times. Its antigen is not known. TCRdb re-called the 5' RACE reads with MiXCR, one entry per CDR3 protein. The sample carries about 100,000 distinct CDR3 sequences, around 4.3% recorded once. This CDR3 is 13 amino acids long. With 7 bases clipped from V and 3 bases from J, the junction kept 1 base outside the gene matches. The sample in question was lung tumor tissue, obtained at surgery. J is TRBJ2-5 and V is TRBV12-3 or TRBV12-4; TRBD2 agrees at 11 bases. The receptor comes from a male donor with early-stage non-small cell lung cancer. This CDR3 reads CASKGLAEETQYF. Written as DNA, the CDR3 is TGTGCCAGCAAGGGACTAGCGGAAGAGACCCAGTACTTC.